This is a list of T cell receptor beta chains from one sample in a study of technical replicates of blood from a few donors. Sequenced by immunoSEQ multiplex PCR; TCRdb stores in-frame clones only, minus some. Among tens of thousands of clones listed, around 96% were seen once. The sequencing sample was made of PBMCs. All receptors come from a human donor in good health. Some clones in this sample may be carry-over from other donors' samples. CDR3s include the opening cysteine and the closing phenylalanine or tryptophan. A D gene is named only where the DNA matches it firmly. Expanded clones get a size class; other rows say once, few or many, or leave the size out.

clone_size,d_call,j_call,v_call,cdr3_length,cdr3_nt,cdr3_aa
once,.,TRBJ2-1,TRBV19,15,TGTGCCAGTAGGACCGGGACAATTACCACGGGTGAGCAGTTCTTC,CASRTGTITTGEQFF
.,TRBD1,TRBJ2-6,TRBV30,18,TGTGCCTCCAACTCCGGGACAGGGACTTCCTCTGGGGCCAACGTCCTGACTTTC,CASNSGTGTSSGANVLTF
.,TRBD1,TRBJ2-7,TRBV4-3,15,TGCGCCAGCAGCTTAGGACAGGGACTTATCTACGAGCAGTACTTC,CASSLGQGLIYEQYF
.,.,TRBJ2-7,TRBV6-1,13,TGTGCCAGCCTCAGGGTACAGAGCTACGAGCAGTACTTC,CASLRVQSYEQYF
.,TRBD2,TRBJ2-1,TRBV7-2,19,TGTGCCAGCAGCTTCGCTCTAGCGGGGGGGAGAGCATCGGTGGGGGAGCAGTTCTTC,CASSFALAGGRASVGEQFF
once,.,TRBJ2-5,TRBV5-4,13,TGTGCCAGCAGCTTGAGGGGTATGGAGACCCAGTACTTC,CASSLRGMETQYF
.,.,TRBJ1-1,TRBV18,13,TGTGCCAGCTCACGGGGACAGAACACTGAAGCTTTCTTT,CASSRGQNTEAFF
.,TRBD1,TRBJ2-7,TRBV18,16,TGTGCCAGCTCACCCAACCGACAGGGGGCCTCCGGCGAGCAGTACTTC,CASSPNRQGASGEQYF
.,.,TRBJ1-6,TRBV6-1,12,TGTGCCAGCGGAGCCTATAATTCACCCCTCCACTTT,CASGAYNSPLHF
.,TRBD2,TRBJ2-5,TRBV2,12,TGTGCCGGGCAGCGGGAGAAAGAGACCCAGTACTTC,CAGQREKETQYF
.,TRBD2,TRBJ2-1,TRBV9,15,TGTGCCAGCAGCGTAGAAGCGGGAGTGGTCAATGAGCAGTTCTTC,CASSVEAGVVNEQFF
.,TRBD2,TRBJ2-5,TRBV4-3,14,TGCGCCAGCAGCCAAGACCGGGACTACCCGACCCAGTACTTC,CASSQDRDYPTQYF
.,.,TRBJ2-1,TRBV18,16,TGTGCCAGCTCACCAGAGAGTAGGGGGGGAGAGAATGAGCAGTTCTTC,CASSPESRGGENEQFF
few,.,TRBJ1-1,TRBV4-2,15,TGTGCCAGCAGCCAAAAGACGGGGTGGGGCACTGAAGCTTTCTTT,CASSQKTGWGTEAFF
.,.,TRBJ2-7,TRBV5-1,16,TGCGCCAGCAGCTTGGATGCGGCCTCGAGGCCCTACGAGCAGTACTTC,CASSLDAASRPYEQYF
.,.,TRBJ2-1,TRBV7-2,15,TGTGCCAGCAGCTTCCGATCGGCGACTCGCAATGAGCAGTTCTTC,CASSFRSATRNEQFF
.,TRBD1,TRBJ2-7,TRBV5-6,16,TGTGCCAGCAGCTTGGGTGGGGACAGGGAAAGCGGCGAGCAGTACTTC,CASSLGGDRESGEQYF
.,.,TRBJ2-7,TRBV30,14,TGTGCCTGGAGTGTGGGGGCTAGCGGATACGAGCAGTACTTC,CAWSVGASGYEQYF
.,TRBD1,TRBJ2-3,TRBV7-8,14,TGTGCCAGCAGCCACGGACAGGGGACAGATACGCAGTATTTT,CASSHGQGTDTQYF
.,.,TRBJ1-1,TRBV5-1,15,TGCGCCAGCAGCCGGGGAGGACTCACCCTGGCTGAAGCTTTCTTT,CASSRGGLTLAEAFF
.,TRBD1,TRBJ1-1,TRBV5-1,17,TGCGCCAGCAGCCCTAGACAGGGTTCTTTAGTGAACACTGAAGCTTTCTTT,CASSPRQGSLVNTEAFF
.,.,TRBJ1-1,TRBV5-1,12,TGCGCCAGCAGCCACAGTGACACTGAAGCTTTCTTT,CASSHSDTEAFF
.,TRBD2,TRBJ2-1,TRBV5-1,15,TGCGCCAGCAGCTGGCTAGCGGGAGCGAACAATGAGCAGTTCTTC,CASSWLAGANNEQFF
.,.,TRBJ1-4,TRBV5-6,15,TGTGCCAGCAGCTTGTTATCCGGGTTTAATGAAAAACTGTTTTTT,CASSLLSGFNEKLFF
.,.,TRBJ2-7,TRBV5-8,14,TGTGCCAGCAGCTTGGGACTGATATCCTACGAGCAGTACTTC,CASSLGLISYEQYF
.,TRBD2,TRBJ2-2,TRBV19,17,TGTGCCAGTAGTATAAGGGCGGGGGGGCCAGATACCGGGGAGCTGTTTTTT,CASSIRAGGPDTGELFF
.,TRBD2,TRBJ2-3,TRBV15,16,TGTGCCACAAGGCCCACTAGCGGGGGGCACACAGATACGCAGTATTTT,CATRPTSGGHTDTQYF
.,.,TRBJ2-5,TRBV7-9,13,TGTGCCAGCAGCGGGCTAGCCGGAAAGACCCAGTACTTC,CASSGLAGKTQYF
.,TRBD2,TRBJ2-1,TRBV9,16,TGTGCCAGCAGCCTAAGGAGCGGGAGTTCCTACAATGAGCAGTTCTTC,CASSLRSGSSYNEQFF
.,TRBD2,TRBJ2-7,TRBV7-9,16,TGTGCCAGCAGCTTGACTAGCGGAGGGGGGGGATACGAGCAGTACTTC,CASSLTSGGGGYEQYF
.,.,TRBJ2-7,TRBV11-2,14,TGTGCCAGCAGCCAAGGACAGAGAAAGTACGAGCAGTACTTC,CASSQGQRKYEQYF
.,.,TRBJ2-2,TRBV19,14,TGTGCCAGTAGTGATCGGGGACAAACCGGGGAGCTGTTTTTT,CASSDRGQTGELFF
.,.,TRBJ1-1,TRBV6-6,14,TGTGCCAGCAGTTACATGAGGCAGAACACTGAAGCTTTCTTT,CASSYMRQNTEAFF
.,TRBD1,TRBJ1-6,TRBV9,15,TGTGCCAGCAGCGAAAGGGACAGGGGGTTTTCACCCCTCCACTTT,CASSERDRGFSPLHF
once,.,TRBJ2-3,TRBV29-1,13,TGCAGCGTGGCCCTGGACAGTACAGATACGCAGTATTTT,CSVALDSTDTQYF
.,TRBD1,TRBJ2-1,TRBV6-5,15,TGTGCCAGCAGTTCCCGGGACAGCACCTACAATGAGCAGTTCTTC,CASSSRDSTYNEQFF
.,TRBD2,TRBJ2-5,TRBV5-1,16,TGCGCCAGCAGCTTGGGTTCTAGCGGGCCTCAAGAGACCCAGTACTTC,CASSLGSSGPQETQYF
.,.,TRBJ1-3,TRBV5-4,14,TGTGCCAGCACCCAGGGCGGTTCTGGAAACACCATATATTTT,CASTQGGSGNTIYF
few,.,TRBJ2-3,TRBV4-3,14,TGCGCCAGCAGCCAAGCCAGGGAGGGGGTGCGGCAGTATTTT,CASSQAREGVRQYF
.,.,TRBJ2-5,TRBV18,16,TGTGCCAGCTCACCACTTTCCGGAGGGAGTCAAGAGACCCAGTACTTC,CASSPLSGGSQETQYF
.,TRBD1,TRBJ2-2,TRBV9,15,TGTGCCAGCAGCCCAGGGACAGGGAACACCGGGGAGCTGTTTTTT,CASSPGTGNTGELFF
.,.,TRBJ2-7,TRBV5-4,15,TGTGCCAGCAGCCCAGGGGGGCGTAGCTCCTACGAGCAGTACTTC,CASSPGGRSSYEQYF
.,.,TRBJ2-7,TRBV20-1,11,TGCAGTGCTGAGGACTACAACAAGCAGTACTTC,CSAEDYNKQYF
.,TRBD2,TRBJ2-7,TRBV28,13,TGTGCCAGCACTGCGGGGGGAGGGTACGAGCAGTACTTC,CASTAGGGYEQYF
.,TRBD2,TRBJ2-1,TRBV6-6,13,TGTGCCAGCAGCCTTTTCGGACTAGTGGAGCAGTTCTTC,CASSLFGLVEQFF
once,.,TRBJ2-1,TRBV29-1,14,TGCAGCGTTTGGGCGGGCCCTTCCTACAATGAGCAGTTCTTC,CSVWAGPSYNEQFF
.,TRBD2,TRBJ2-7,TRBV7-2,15,TGTGCCAGCACCACAGGACTAGCGGGATCGTACGAGCAGTACTTC,CASTTGLAGSYEQYF
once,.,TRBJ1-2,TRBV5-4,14,TGTGCCAGCACCCGTGGGGAGGGGAGCTATGGCTACACCTTC,CASTRGEGSYGYTF
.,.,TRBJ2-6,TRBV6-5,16,TGTGCCAGCAGTTACTCGGGAGTTGTTGGGGCCAACGTCCTGACTTTC,CASSYSGVVGANVLTF
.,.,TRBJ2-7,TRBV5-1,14,TGCGCCAGCGATCAAAAGGGGAAATCCTACGAGCAGTACTTC,CASDQKGKSYEQYF
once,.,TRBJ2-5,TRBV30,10,TGTGCCTGGGCGGCAGAGACCCAGTACTTC,CAWAAETQYF
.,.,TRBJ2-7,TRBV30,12,TGTGCCTGGAGGGACAATGGTAGCGAGCAGTACTTC,CAWRDNGSEQYF
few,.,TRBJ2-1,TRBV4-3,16,TGCGCCAGCCGACAGGCCGTAGGGGAGTCCTACAATGAGCAGTTCTTC,CASRQAVGESYNEQFF
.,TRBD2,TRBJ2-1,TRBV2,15,TGTGCCAGCAGCGATCCTAGCGGGAGGCAAAATGAGCAGTTCTTC,CASSDPSGRQNEQFF
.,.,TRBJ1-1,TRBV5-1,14,TGCGCCAGCAGCTGGAGTGAGGGGAACACTGAAGCTTTCTTT,CASSWSEGNTEAFF
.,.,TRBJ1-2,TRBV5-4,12,TGTGCCAGCAGAACCGGGGACATTGGCTACACCTTC,CASRTGDIGYTF
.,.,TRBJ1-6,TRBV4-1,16,TGCGCCAGCAGCCAAGTGGATCACGCGGGTAATTCACCCCTCCACTTT,CASSQVDHAGNSPLHF
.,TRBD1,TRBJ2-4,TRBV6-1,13,TGTGCCAGCAGGGGGACAGGGGAAAACATTCAGTACTTC,CASRGTGENIQYF
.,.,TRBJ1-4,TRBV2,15,TGTGCCAGCAGTCGGTTGGCAGAGTCTAGGGAAAAACTGTTTTTT,CASSRLAESREKLFF